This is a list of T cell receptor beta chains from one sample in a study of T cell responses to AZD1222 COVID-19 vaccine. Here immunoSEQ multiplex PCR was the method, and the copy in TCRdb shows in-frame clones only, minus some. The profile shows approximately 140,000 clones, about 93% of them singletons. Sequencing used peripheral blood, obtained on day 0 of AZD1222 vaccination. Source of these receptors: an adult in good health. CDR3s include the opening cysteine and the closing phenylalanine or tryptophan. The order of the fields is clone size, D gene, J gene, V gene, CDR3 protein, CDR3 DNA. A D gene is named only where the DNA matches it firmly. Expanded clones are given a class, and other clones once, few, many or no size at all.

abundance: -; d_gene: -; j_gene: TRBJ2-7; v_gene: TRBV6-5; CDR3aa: CASSYHSRLIYEQYF; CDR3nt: TGTGCCAGCAGTTACCATTCTAGGCTTATCTACGAGCAGTACTTC
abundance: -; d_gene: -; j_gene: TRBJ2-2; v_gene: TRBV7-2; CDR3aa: CASSLESGGELFF; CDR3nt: TGTGCCAGCAGCTTAGAGTCGGGTGGGGAGCTGTTTTTT
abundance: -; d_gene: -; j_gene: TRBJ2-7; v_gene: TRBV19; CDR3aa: CASSLQGLTYEQYF; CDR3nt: TGTGCCAGTAGTTTACAGGGCCTCACCTACGAGCAGTACTTC
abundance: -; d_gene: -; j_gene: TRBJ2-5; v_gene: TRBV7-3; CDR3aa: CASSLTGGETQYF; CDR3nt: TGTGCCAGCAGCTTAACGGGCGGAGAGACCCAGTACTTC
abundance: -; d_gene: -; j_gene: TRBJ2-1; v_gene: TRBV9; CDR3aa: CASSVTGGVYEQFF; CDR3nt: TGTGCCAGCAGCGTAACCGGGGGCGTTTATGAGCAGTTCTTC
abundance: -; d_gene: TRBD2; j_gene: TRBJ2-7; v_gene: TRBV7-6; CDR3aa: CASSDGLAGNSYEQYF; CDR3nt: TGTGCCAGCAGCGACGGACTAGCGGGGAACTCCTACGAGCAGTACTTC
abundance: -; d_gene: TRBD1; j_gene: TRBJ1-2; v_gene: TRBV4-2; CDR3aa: CASSQAAGGYDGYTF; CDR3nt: TGTGCCAGCAGCCAAGCTGCAGGGGGCTATGATGGCTACACCTTC
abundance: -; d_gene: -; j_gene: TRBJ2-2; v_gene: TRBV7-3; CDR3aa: CASSLSWGTGNTGELFF; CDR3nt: TGTGCCAGCAGCTTAAGTTGGGGGACGGGGAACACCGGGGAGCTGTTTTTT
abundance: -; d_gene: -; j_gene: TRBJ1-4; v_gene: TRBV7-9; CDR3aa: CASSSSSGGGEKLFF; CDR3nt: TGTGCCAGCAGCTCCTCCAGCGGGGGAGGAGAAAAACTGTTTTTT
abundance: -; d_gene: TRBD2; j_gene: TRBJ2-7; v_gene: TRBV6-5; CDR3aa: CASSSGTIRYEQYF; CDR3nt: TGTGCCAGCAGTTCTGGGACTATCCGTTACGAGCAGTACTTC
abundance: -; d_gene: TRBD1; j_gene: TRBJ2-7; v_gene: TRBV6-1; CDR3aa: CASSERQGIHEQYF; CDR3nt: TGTGCCAGCAGTGAAAGACAGGGGATCCACGAGCAGTACTTC
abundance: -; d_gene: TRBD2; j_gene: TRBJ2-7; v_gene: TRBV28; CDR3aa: CASAETSATYEQYF; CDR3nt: TGTGCCAGCGCAGAGACTAGCGCCACCTACGAGCAGTACTTC
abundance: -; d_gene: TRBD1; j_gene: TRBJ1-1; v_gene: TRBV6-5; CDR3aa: CALLDRGHGTEAFF; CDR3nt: TGTGCCCTCCTCGACAGGGGGCACGGCACTGAAGCTTTCTTT
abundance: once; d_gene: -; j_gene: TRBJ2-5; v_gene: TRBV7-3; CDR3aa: CASSRGGQETQYF; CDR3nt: TGTGCCAGCAGCAGGGGCGGGCAAGAGACCCAGTACTTC
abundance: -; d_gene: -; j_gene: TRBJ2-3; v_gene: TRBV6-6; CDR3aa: CASSYAGTDTQYF; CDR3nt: TGTGCCAGCAGTTACGCCGGCACAGATACGCAGTATTTT
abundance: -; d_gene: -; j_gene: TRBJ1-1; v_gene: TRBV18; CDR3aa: CASSSTGSGEAFF; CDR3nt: TGTGCCAGCTCATCCACGGGGTCGGGGGAAGCTTTCTTT
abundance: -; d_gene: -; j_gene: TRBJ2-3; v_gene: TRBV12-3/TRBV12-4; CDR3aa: CASRDTTDTQYF; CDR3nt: TGTGCCAGCAGGGACACCACAGATACGCAGTATTTT